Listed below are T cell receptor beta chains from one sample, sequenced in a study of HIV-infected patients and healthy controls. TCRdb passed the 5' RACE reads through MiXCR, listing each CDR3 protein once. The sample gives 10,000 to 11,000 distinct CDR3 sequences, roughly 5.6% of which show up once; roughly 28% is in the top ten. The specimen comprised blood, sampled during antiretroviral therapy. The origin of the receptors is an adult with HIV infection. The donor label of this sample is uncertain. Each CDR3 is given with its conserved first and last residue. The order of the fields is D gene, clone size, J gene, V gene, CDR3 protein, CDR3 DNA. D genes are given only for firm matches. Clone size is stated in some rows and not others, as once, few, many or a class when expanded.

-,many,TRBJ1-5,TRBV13,CASSLGRSGNQPQHF,TGTGCCAGCAGCTTGGGAAGGAGCGGGAATCAGCCCCAGCATTTT
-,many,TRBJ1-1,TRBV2,CASSESRDKKHYTEAFF,TGTGCCAGCAGTGAATCCCGGGACAAGAAACACTACACTGAAGCTTTCTTT
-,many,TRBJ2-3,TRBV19,CASNPHSSTDTQYF,TGTGCCAGTAACCCCCACAGTAGCACAGATACGCAGTATTTT
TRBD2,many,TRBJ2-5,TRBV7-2,CASSPQGLAGSETQYF,TGTGCCAGCAGCCCCCAGGGACTAGCGGGGTCAGAGACCCAGTACTTC
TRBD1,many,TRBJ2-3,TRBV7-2,CASSLDQGVTDTQYF,TGTGCCAGCAGCTTAGACCAGGGGGTAACAGATACGCAGTATTTT
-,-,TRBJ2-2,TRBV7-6,CASSPKAWGAGGELFF,TGTGCCAGCAGCCCAAAAGCATGGGGAGCCGGCGGGGAGCTGTTTTTT
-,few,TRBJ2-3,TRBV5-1,CASTQGLRQPTDTQYF,TGCGCCAGCACCCAGGGACTTCGCCAACCCACAGATACGCAGTATTTT
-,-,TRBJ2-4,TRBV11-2,CASSLSQGLAKNIQYF,TGTGCCAGCAGCTTATCACAGGGTTTAGCCAAAAACATTCAGTACTTC
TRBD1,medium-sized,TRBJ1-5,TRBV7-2,CASSLGQGEPQHF,TGTGCCAGCAGCTTGGGACAGGGTGAGCCCCAGCATTTT
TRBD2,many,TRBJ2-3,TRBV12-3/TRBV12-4,CASSLGLAGPDTQYF,TGTGCCAGCAGTTTAGGGCTAGCGGGGCCAGATACGCAGTATTTT
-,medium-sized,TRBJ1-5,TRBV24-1,CATSDLSTDNQPQHF,TGTGCCACCAGTGATTTATCGACGGATAATCAGCCCCAGCATTTT
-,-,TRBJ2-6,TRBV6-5,CASSYSGPSSGANVLTF,TGTGCCAGCAGTTACTCGGGGCCAAGCTCTGGGGCCAACGTCCTGACTTTC
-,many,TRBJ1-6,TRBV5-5,CASSPRALFYNSPLHF,TGTGCCAGCAGCCCCCGGGCCTTATTCTATAATTCACCCCTCCACTTT
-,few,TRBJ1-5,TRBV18,CASSQLGDSNQPQHF,TGTGCCAGCTCCCAATTGGGAGATAGCAATCAGCCCCAGCATTTT
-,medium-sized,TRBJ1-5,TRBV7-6,CASSYEPDQPQHF,TGTGCCAGCAGCTATGAACCGGATCAGCCCCAGCATTTT
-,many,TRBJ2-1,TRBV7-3,CASSLGSVSYNEQFF,TGTGCCAGCAGCTTGGGCAGCGTCTCCTACAATGAGCAGTTCTTC
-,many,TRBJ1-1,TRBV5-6,CASSLGQFSTEAFF,TGTGCCAGCAGCTTAGGACAGTTTAGCACTGAAGCTTTCTTT
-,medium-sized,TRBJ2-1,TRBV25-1,CASGGADEQFF,TGTGCCAGCGGGGGGGCCGATGAGCAGTTCTTC
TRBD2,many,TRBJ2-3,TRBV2,CASSISGLAGGLPRTDTQYF,TGTGCCAGCAGCATATCGGGACTAGCGGGAGGGCTCCCTCGGACAGATACGCAGTATTTT
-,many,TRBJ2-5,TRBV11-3,CASTPTSGYQETQYF,TGTGCCAGCACCCCAACCTCGGGCTACCAAGAGACCCAGTACTTC
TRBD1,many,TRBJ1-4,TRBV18,CASSPGQGGEKLFF,TGTGCCAGCTCACCGGGACAGGGTGGTGAAAAACTGTTTTTT
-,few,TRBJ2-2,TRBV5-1,CASSGGLNTGELFF,TGCGCCAGCAGTGGTGGGCTCAACACCGGGGAGCTGTTTTTT
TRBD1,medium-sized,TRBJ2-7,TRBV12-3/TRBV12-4,CASNTGTGYEQYF,TGTGCCAGCAACACGGGGACAGGCTACGAGCAGTACTTC
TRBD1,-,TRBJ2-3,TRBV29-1,CSVEGEGAYTDTQYF,TGCAGCGTTGAAGGCGAGGGGGCGTACACAGATACGCAGTATTTT
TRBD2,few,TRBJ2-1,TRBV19,CASSIDSGRALTINEQFF,TGTGCCAGTAGTATAGATAGCGGGAGGGCCCTCACTATCAATGAGCAGTTCTTC
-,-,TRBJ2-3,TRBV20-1,CSASGESTDTQYF,TGCAGTGCTAGCGGTGAGAGCACAGATACGCAGTATTTT
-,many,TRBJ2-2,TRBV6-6,CASRSKDRTNTGELFF,TGTGCCAGCAGATCTAAGGACAGAACGAACACCGGGGAGCTGTTTTTT
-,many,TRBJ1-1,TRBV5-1,CASSERGNTEAFF,TGCGCCAGCAGCGAGAGAGGAAACACTGAAGCTTTCTTT
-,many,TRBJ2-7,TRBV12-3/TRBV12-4,CASSLGADLNYEQYF,TGTGCCAGCAGTTTAGGGGCGGATCTTAATTACGAGCAGTACTTC
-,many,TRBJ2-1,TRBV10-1,CASSDELGPYNEQFF,TGCGCCAGCAGTGACGAGCTCGGGCCCTACAATGAGCAGTTCTTC
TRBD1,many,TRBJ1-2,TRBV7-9,CASSSDRGSSNYGYTF,TGTGCCAGCAGCTCAGACAGGGGCTCCTCTAACTATGGCTACACCTTC
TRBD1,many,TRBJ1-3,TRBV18,CASSPFAGQLSGNTIYF,TGTGCCAGCTCACCATTCGCGGGACAGCTCTCTGGAAACACCATATATTTT
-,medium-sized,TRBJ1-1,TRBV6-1,CASLGGPMNTEAFF,TGTGCCAGCCTTGGGGGACCAATGAACACTGAAGCTTTCTTT
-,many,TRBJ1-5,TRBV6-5,CASSPTGTTSYSNQPQHF,TGTGCCAGCAGTCCCACGGGGACAACGTCATATAGCAATCAGCCCCAGCATTTT
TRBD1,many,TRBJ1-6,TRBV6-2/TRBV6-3,CASSYLQGAHGNSPLHF,TGTGCCAGCAGTTACCTTCAGGGGGCGCATGGGAATTCACCCCTCCACTTT
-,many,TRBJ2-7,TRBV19,CASSIEGNEQYF,TGTGCCAGTAGTATAGAGGGTAACGAGCAGTACTTC
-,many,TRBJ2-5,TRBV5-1,CASSLSGTWGETQYF,TGCGCCAGCAGCTTGTCCGGGACATGGGGAGAGACCCAGTACTTC
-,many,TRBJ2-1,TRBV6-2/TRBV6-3,CASSYSARGLDKAYNEQFF,TGTGCCAGCAGTTACTCCGCCAGGGGACTCGATAAGGCCTACAATGAGCAGTTCTTC
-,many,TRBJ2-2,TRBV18,CASSPGTHTGELFF,TGTGCCAGCTCGCCCGGGACTCACACCGGGGAGCTGTTTTTT
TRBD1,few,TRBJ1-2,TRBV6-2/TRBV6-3,CASSYRDRAYYGYTF,TGTGCCAGCAGTTACCGGGACAGGGCCTACTATGGCTACACCTTC
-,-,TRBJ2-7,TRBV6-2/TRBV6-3,CASSLSSYEQYF,TGTGCCAGCAGCTTAAGCTCCTACGAGCAGTACTTC
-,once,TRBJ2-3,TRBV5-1,CASRQEADTQYF,TGCGCCAGCAGACAGGAGGCGGATACGCAGTATTTT
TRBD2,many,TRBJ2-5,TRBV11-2,CASSLLVVQREWLYGAQYF,TGTGCCAGCAGCTTACTGGTGGTGCAGCGGGAGTGGTTGTATGGAGCCCAGTACTTC
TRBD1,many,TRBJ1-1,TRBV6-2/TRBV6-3,CASSSTGTMNTEAFF,TGTGCCAGCAGTTCGACAGGGACTATGAACACTGAAGCTTTCTTT
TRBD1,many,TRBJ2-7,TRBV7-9,CASSSTGYEQYF,TGTGCCAGCAGCTCGACAGGGTACGAGCAGTACTTC
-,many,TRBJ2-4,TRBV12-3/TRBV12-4,CASSPGNRAKNIQYF,TGTGCCAGCAGTCCCGGGAACAGAGCCAAAAACATTCAGTACTTC
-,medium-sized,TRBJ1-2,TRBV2,CASSTGGFHGYTF,TGTGCCAGCAGCACCGGGGGTTTTCATGGCTACACCTTC
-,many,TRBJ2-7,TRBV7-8,CASSRTATYEQYF,TGTGCCAGCAGCCGGACAGCAACCTACGAGCAGTACTTC
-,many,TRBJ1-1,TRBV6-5,CASTPGLGGMNTEAFF,TGTGCCAGCACCCCCGGACTTGGAGGGATGAACACTGAAGCTTTCTTT
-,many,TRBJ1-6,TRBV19,CASSIRSNSPLHF,TGTGCCAGTAGTATACGTTCAAATTCACCCCTCCACTTT
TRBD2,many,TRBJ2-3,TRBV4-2,CASSQDPASGGGPDTQYF,TGTGCCAGCAGCCAAGATCCGGCTAGCGGGGGAGGACCAGATACGCAGTATTTT
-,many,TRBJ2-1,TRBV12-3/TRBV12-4,CASSLVGMGHSLF,TGTGCCAGCAGTTTAGTAGGAATGGGACATTCGCTCTTC
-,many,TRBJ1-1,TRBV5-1,CASSRGDEAFF,TGCGCCAGCTCAAGGGGTGATGAAGCTTTCTTT
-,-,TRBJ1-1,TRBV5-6,CASSRGPGKTEAFF,TGTGCCAGCAGCCGGGGACCAGGGAAAACTGAAGCTTTCTTT
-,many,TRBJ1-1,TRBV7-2,CASSGRLLTEAFF,TGTGCCAGCAGCGGCCGTCTACTCACTGAAGCTTTCTTT